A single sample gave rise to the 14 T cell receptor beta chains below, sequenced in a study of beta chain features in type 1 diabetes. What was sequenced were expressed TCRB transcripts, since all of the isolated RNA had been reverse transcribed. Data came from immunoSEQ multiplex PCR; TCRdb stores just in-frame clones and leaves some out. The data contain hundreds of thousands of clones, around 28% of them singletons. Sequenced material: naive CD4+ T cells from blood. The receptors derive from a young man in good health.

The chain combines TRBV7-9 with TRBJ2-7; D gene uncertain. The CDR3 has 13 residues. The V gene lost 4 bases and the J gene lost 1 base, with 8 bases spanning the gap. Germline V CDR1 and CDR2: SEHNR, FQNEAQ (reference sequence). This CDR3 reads CASSSIGSYEQYF. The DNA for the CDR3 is TGTGCCAGCAGCTCCATTGGGTCCTACGAGCAGTACTTC. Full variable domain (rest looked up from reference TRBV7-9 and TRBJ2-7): DTGVSQNPRHKITKRGQNVTFRCDPISEHNRLYWYRQTLGQGPEFLTYFQNEAQLEKSRLLSDRFSAERPKGSFSTLEIQRTEQGDSAMYLCASSSIGSYEQYFGPGTRLTVT.

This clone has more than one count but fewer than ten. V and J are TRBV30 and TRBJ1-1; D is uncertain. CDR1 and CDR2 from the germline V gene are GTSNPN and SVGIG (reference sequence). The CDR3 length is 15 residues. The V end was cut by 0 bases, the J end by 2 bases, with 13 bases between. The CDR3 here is CAWSVPSRINTEAFF. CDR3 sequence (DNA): TGTGCCTGGAGTGTTCCTTCGAGGATAAACACTGAAGCTTTCTTT.

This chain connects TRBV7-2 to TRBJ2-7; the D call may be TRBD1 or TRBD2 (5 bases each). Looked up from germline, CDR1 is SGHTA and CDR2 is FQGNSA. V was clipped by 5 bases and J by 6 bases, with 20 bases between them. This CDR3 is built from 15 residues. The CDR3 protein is CASSRPGTGQTEQYF. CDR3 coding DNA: TGTGCCAGCAGCCGGCCCGGGACGGGTCAAACCGAGCAGTACTTC.

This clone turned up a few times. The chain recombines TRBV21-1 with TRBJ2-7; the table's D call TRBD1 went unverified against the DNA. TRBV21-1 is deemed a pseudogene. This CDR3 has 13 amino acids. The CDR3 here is CASKAGEGYEQYF. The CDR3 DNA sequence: TGTGCCAGCAAAGCAGGGGAAGGCTACGAGCAGTACTTC.

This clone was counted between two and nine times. The CDR3 DNA reads as TGTGCCAGCAGAGTAGCGGGGGGAGGTGGCTACACCTTC. This translates into CASRVAGGGGYTF. The chain employs TRBV13 and TRBJ1-2; perhaps TRBD1 as D (5 bases). The germline V and J ends were trimmed by 6 bases and 7 bases, with 15 bases remaining between them. Germline CDR1 reads PRHDT; CDR2 reads FYEKMQ (reference sequence). This CDR3 comprises 13 residues.

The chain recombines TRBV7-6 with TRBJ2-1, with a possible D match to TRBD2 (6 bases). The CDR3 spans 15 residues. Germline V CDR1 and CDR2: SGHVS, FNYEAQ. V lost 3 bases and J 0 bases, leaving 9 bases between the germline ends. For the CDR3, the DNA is TGTGCCAGCAGCTTTCGCGGGGCCTCCTACAATGAGCAGTTCTTC. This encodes CASSFRGASYNEQFF.

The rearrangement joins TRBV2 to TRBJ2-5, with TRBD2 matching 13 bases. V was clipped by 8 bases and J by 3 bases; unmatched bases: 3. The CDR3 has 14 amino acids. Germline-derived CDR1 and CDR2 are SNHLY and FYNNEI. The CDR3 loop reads CASGGLAGEETQYF. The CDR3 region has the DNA TGTGCCAGCGGTGGACTAGCGGGAGAAGAGACCCAGTACTTC. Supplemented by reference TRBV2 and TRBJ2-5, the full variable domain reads EPEVTQTPSHQVTQMGQEVILRCVPISNHLYFYWYRQILGQKVEFLVSFYNNEISEKSEIFDDQFSVERPDGSNFTLKIRSTKLEDSAMYFCASGGLAGEETQYFGPGTRLLVL.

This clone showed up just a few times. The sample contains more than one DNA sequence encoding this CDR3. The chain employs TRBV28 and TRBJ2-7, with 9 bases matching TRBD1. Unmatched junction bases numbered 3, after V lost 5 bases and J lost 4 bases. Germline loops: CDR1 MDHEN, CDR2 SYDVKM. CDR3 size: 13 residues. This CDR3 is CASSPGQGYEQYF. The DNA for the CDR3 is TGTGCCAGCAGTCCGGGACAGGGTTACGAGCAGTACTTC.

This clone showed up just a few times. CDR3 loop: CASSLGGSGTEQFF. CDR3 nucleotide sequence: TGTGCCAGCAGCTTAGGGGGGTCCGGGACCGAGCAGTTCTTC. This chain uses TRBV7-2 with TRBJ2-1, with D tentatively TRBD1 or TRBD2 (5 bases each). The germline V and J ends were trimmed by 1 base and 10 bases, with 14 bases remaining between them. The germline gives CDR1 SGHTA, CDR2 FQGNSA. This CDR3 contains 14 residues.

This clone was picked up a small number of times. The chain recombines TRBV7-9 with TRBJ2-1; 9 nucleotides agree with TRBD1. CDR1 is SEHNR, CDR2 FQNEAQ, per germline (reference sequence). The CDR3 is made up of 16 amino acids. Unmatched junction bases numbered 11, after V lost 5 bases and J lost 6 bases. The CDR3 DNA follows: TGTGCCAGCAGCGTCCTGGACAGGGGTTCGGGCAATGAGCAGTTCTTC. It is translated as CASSVLDRGSGNEQFF.

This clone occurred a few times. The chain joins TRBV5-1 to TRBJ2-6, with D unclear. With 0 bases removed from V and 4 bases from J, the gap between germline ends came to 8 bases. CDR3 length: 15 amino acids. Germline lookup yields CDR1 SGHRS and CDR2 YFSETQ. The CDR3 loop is CASSLVRPGANVLTF. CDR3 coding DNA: TGCGCCAGCAGCTTGGTTCGGCCAGGGGCCAACGTCCTGACTTTC.

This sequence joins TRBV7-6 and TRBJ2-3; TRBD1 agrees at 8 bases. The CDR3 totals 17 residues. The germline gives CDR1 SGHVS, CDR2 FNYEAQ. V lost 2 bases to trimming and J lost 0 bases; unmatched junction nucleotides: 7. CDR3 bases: TGTGCCAGCAGCTTACTCTCAGACAGGGGTAGCACAGATACGCAGTATTTT. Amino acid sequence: CASSLLSDRGSTDTQYF.

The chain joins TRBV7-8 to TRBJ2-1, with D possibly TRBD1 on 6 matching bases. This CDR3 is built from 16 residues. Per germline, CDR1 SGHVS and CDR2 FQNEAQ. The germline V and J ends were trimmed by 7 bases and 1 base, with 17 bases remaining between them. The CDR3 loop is CASTRTPQGSYNEQFF. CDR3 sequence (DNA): TGTGCCAGCACCCGAACCCCACAGGGTTCCTACAATGAGCAGTTCTTC.

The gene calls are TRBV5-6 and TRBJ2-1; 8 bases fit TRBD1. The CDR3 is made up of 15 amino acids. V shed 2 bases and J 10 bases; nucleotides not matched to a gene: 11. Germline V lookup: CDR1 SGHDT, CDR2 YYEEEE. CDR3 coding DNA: TGTGCCAGCAGCTTTTCCGACAGGGGATTCCGAGAGCAGTTCTTC. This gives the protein CASSFSDRGFREQFF.